This TCR beta chain was sequenced for a study of blood T cell repertoires in COVID-19. Study-wide context: Specimens from acute and convalescent COVID-19 originated in the United States, Italy and Spain. T cells, B-cell-depleted T cells, or PBMCs provided the cDNA or gDNA that served as material.

V lost 5 bases and J lost 4; bases outside the gene matches: 6. Looked up from germline, CDR1 is LGHDT and CDR2 is YNNKEL (reference sequence). This CDR3 comprises 14 residues. Under the authors' procedure: Scientists estimated how many nucleated cells there were by amplifying reference gene primers. TCRdb's table, derived via immunoSEQ multiplex PCR, lists solely in-frame clones and lacks some. The DNA was the basis for D and trimming; V, J and clone size are from that table. The sample has 40,000 to 55,000 clones; approximately 80% are singletons. Sequencing was carried out using peripheral blood. The chain couples TRBV3-1 (or the pseudogene TRBV3-2) to TRBJ2-5; the match to TRBD2 covers 8 bases. This receptor was obtained from a man aged 70-80 years with acute or convalescent COVID-19. CDR3 sequence: CASSWRGAGETQYF. As DNA, the CDR3 is TGTGCCAGCAGCTGGCGGGGGGCCGGAGAGACCCAGTACTTC.